Sequencing of this TCR beta chain was carried out in a study of response to subunit inactivated influenza vaccine. CDR3 length: 14 residues. Worth noting for this clonotype: Its specificity is unknown. A far larger clone lies a single base away; this is likely a read error.

TCRdb independently ran MiXCR on the RT-PCR reads; one entry per CDR3 protein. The profile shows around 530,000 distinct CDR3 sequences, approximately 12% of them singletons. Overall study results and limits: That few new T cells are recruited by each seasonal influenza vaccination was the authors' suggestion.

Sequenced here: PBMCs from blood, sampled on the day of vaccination. This TCR was sampled from a man between 50 and 59 years old who received an inactivated influenza vaccine. The gene calls are TRBV12-3 or TRBV12-4 and TRBJ1-5; unclear D gene. As DNA, the CDR3 is TGTGGCAGCAGTTTAGGGCAGGGCAATCAGCCCCAGCATTTT. This codes for CGSSLGQGNQPQHF.